This T cell receptor beta chain was identified during a study of early T cells in non-severe SARS-CoV-2 infection. Study context: Unsorted whole-blood RNA was sequenced in bulk, leaving chains unpaired.

The sample holds a few counts of this clonotype. Attachment of unique molecular identifiers was made to individual cDNA molecules. MiXCR, run by TCRdb on the 5' RACE reads, gives a single entry per CDR3 protein. The data hold roughly 58,000 distinct CDR3 sequences, with around 13% observed a single time. The CDR3 length is 15 residues. Trimming left V 1 base short and J 8 bases short, with 14 bases between. Germline V gene data show CDR1 as LGHNA and CDR2 as YSLEER. The V call is TRBV4-3, the J call TRBJ1-4, with D hard to call. Sequenced input: whole blood. This sequence was found in an adult who was a healthcare worker with PCR-confirmed SARS-CoV-2 infection or an uninfected control (not recorded which). The CDR3 region has the DNA TGCGCCAGCAGCCAAGTCGACTCACGGGAAGAAAAACTGTTTTTT. Amino acids: CASSQVDSREEKLFF.